Below are 31 T cell receptor beta chains sequenced from a single sample in a study of cytomegalovirus exposure and HLA in healthy donors. The study ran its PCR with 60 Vbeta and 13 Jbeta primers. Some clones are missing from TCRdb's copy, which holds only in-frame ones; the method was immunoSEQ multiplex PCR. This sample has some 150,000 clones; just under 80% occur once, and the top ten carry roughly 1.2%. Sequencing used PBMCs. Receptor source: a woman between 45 and 65 years old in good health and CMV-seronegative.

The chain combines TRBV5-6 with TRBJ1-5, with D possibly TRBD1 on 5 matching bases. The CDR3 covers 18 residues. The germline V and J ends were trimmed by 0 bases and 1 base, with 17 bases remaining between them. The germline gives CDR1 SGHDT, CDR2 YYEEEE. The DNA for the CDR3 is TGTGCCAGCAGCTTGGGTCGGACAACCCACGGGAGCAATCAGCCCCAGCATTTT. It yields the protein CASSLGRTTHGSNQPQHF.

The chain employs TRBV10-1 and TRBJ1-1; D is possibly TRBD1 (5 bases). CDR3 length equals 13 residues. Trimming pared 4 bases from V and 9 bases from J, leaving 15 bases between. Germline CDR1 WNHNN, CDR2 SYGVQD (reference sequence). The CDR3 region has the DNA TGCGCCAGCAGTGGCCCAGGGTTCGAAAAAGCTTTCTTT. It yields the protein CASSGPGFEKAFF.

The gene calls are TRBV19 and TRBJ2-1, with D perhaps TRBD1 (5 bases). V dropped 3 bases and J dropped 9 bases, with 12 bases sitting between them. The CDR3 consists of 13 residues. Germline V gene lookup returns CDR1 LNHDA and CDR2 SQIVND (reference sequence). The CDR3 region is CASSIITGFEQFF. In DNA form, the CDR3 reads TGTGCCAGTAGTATCATTACAGGATTTGAGCAGTTCTTC.

J is TRBJ2-2 and V is TRBV9, with 10 bases that match TRBD2. Unmatched junction bases numbered 4, after V lost 2 bases and J lost 6 bases. This CDR3 comprises 15 residues. CDR1 is SGDLS and CDR2 is YYNGEE in the germline V gene. The CDR3 DNA reads TGTGCCAGCAGCGTCGGGACTAGCGATGCCGGGGAGCTGTTTTTT. Translated, it gives CASSVGTSDAGELFF.

The chain links TRBV7-8 to TRBJ1-5; no reliable D call. The CDR3 runs 16 residues. The germline V and J ends were trimmed by 2 bases and 0 bases, with 11 bases remaining between them. Germline CDR1 reads SGHVS; CDR2 reads FQNEAQ. The CDR3 region is CASSLMFSDSNQPQHF. CDR3 bases: TGTGCCAGCAGCTTAATGTTCTCAGATAGCAATCAGCCCCAGCATTTT.

The rearrangement uses TRBV6-6 and TRBJ1-2; 8 bases map to TRBD1. This CDR3 contains 14 residues. The V gene end was trimmed by 6 bases and the J gene end by 2 bases; junction bases not matched to a gene: 5. Germline CDR1 is MNHNY and CDR2 is SVGAGI (reference sequence). The CDR3 DNA reads TGTGCCAGCAGGAGGACAGGGACAAACTATGGCTACACCTTC. Protein: CASRRTGTNYGYTF.

The chain joins TRBV5-1 to TRBJ2-5, with 7 bases fitting TRBD2. The CDR3 is 14 residues long. Trimming at V came to 4 bases and at J to 3 bases, leaving 6 bases not matched to a gene. Germline-derived CDR1 and CDR2 are SGHRS and YFSETQ. The CDR3 sequence is CASSNGGSEETQYF. CDR3 coding DNA: TGCGCCAGCAGCAACGGGGGGTCTGAAGAGACCCAGTACTTC.

This chain uses TRBV2 with TRBJ2-5, with TRBD1 matching over 9 bases. The ends lost 3 bases at V and 3 bases at J; junction bases unmatched: 8. CDR3 length: 16 residues. The germline V gene encodes CDR1 SNHLY and CDR2 FYNNEI. The CDR3 protein is CASSETLTGGKETQYF. CDR3 DNA: TGTGCCAGCAGTGAGACACTGACAGGGGGAAAAGAGACCCAGTACTTC.

This sequence joins TRBV11-3 and TRBJ1-1, with D possibly matching TRBD1 (5 bases). Germline values: CDR1 SGHNT, CDR2 YENEEA. V gave up 2 bases and J gave up 4 bases, with 11 bases separating them. This CDR3 region has 14 residues. CDR3 DNA sequence: TGTGCCAGCAGCTTATCCGGGGGGGGCACTGAAGCTTTCTTT. It is translated as CASSLSGGGTEAFF.

This rearrangement joins TRBV7-6 to TRBJ1-2, with 12 bases lining up with TRBD1. The CDR3 spans 14 residues. V gave up 4 bases and J gave up 8 bases; unmatched junction bases: 5. CDR1 and CDR2 from the germline V gene are SGHVS and FNYEAQ. CDR3 region: CASSWDRGLDGYTF. DNA of the CDR3: TGTGCCAGCAGCTGGGACAGGGGGCTCGACGGCTACACCTTC.

This chain uses TRBV15 with TRBJ1-2; D might be TRBD1 (6 bases). CDR1 is LNHNV and CDR2 is YYDKDF in the germline V gene (reference sequence). The germline V and J ends were trimmed by 0 bases and 4 bases, with 15 bases remaining between them. This CDR3 comprises 16 residues. The CDR3 coding sequence is TGTGCCACCAGCAGAGACCGGGACACTGGAATCTATGGCTACACCTTC. Its translation is CATSRDRDTGIYGYTF.

This chain joins TRBV27 and TRBJ2-3; maybe TRBD2 (5 bases). This CDR3 spans 15 amino acids. V was trimmed by 3 bases and J by 6 bases, leaving 16 bases between them. The germline V gene encodes CDR1 MNHEY and CDR2 SMNVEV (reference sequence). CDR3 sequence: CASSFLAGLGDTQYF. Written as DNA, the CDR3 is TGTGCCAGCAGTTTTCTGGCGGGCCTCGGTGATACGCAGTATTTT.

The V gene is TRBV6-1, the J gene TRBJ2-7; 9 positions match TRBD1. Germline V gene lookup returns CDR1 MNHNS and CDR2 SASEGT. With V trimmed by 6 bases and J by 1 base, 4 bases remained unmatched. CDR3 length: 14 residues. CDR3 in amino acids: CASRPGQGSYEQYF. The CDR3 bases are TGTGCCAGCAGACCGGGACAGGGTTCCTACGAGCAGTACTTC.

The chain uses TRBV28 and TRBJ1-5; D unclear. This CDR3 is 12 amino acids long. Looked up from germline, CDR1 is MDHEN and CDR2 is SYDVKM. V shed 3 bases and J shed 11 bases, with 11 bases lying between them. In DNA, the CDR3 is TGTGCCAGCAGTTTGCGGGAACAGTCCCAGCATTTT. Residues: CASSLREQSQHF.

The V gene is TRBV19, the J gene TRBJ1-1, with D hard to call. CDR1 and CDR2 (germline): LNHDA, SQIVND (reference sequence). V was pared by 10 bases and J by 0 bases, with 27 bases between. CDR3 length: 18 residues. The CDR3 nucleotides read TGTGCCACGGCCCGAACAGACCAAACTAGGAGGATGAACACTGAAGCTTTCTTT. It yields the protein CATARTDQTRRMNTEAFF.

This clone was picked up one time. The V gene is TRBV28, the J gene TRBJ1-1; 7 bases align to TRBD1. Germline loops: CDR1 MDHEN, CDR2 SYDVKM. The CDR3 extends over 14 amino acids. Trimming cost V 2 bases and J 11 bases; bases outside gene matches: 11. The chain's CDR3 is CASSLTGDLHLAFF. Written as DNA, the CDR3 is TGTGCCAGCAGTTTAACAGGGGACTTGCACCTGGCTTTCTTT.

The chain carries TRBV19 and TRBJ1-2, with TRBD1 identical over 7 bases. V lost 4 bases, J lost 2 bases, and 7 bases stayed unmatched. Per germline, CDR1 LNHDA and CDR2 SQIVND (reference sequence). There are 15 residues in the CDR3. CDR3 region: CASSKGLGQNYGYTF. The CDR3, as DNA: TGTGCCAGTAGTAAGGGCCTGGGACAGAACTATGGCTACACCTTC.

This clone appeared a single time. V and J are TRBV13 and TRBJ2-1; TRBD2 is a possible D gene (6 bases). The germline V and J ends were trimmed by 5 bases and 6 bases, with 20 bases remaining between them. This CDR3 is 16 amino acids long. Germline CDR1 and CDR2: PRHDT and FYEKMQ (reference sequence). CDR3 in DNA: TGTGCCAGCAGCCCCCTCGCCGGGGAGGCGGTCAATGAGCAGTTCTTC. This sequence encodes CASSPLAGEAVNEQFF.

This chain uses TRBV29-1 with TRBJ2-5, with D uncertain. This CDR3 has 12 amino acids. Germline-derived CDR1 and CDR2 are SQVTM and ANQGSEA. V lost 4 bases to trimming and J lost 1 base, with 7 bases between them. CDR3 protein: CSVVAVQETQYF. CDR3 coding DNA: TGCAGCGTTGTGGCAGTCCAAGAGACCCAGTACTTC.

This sequence joins TRBV4-2 and TRBJ1-1; a weak D match, TRBD1 (6 bases). CDR1 is LGHNA, CDR2 YNFKEQ, per germline. CDR3 length: 17 amino acids. Trimming took 1 base from V and 4 from J, leaving 19 bases between them. Here the CDR3 reads CASSQVDNEGGGTEAFF. The CDR3 DNA follows: TGTGCCAGCAGCCAAGTGGACAACGAGGGGGGGGGCACTGAAGCTTTCTTT.

This sequence joins TRBV29-1 and TRBJ1-6; D might be TRBD1 (5 bases). This CDR3 is built from 14 residues. V lost 6 bases, J lost 5 bases, and 14 bases lay in between. CDR1 is SQVTM, CDR2 ANQGSEA, per germline. The CDR3 reads CSVQVELDNSPLHF. The CDR3 bases are TGCAGCGTACAGGTCGAACTTGATAATTCACCCCTCCACTTT.

This chain links TRBV10-1 with TRBJ1-1; D not resolved. This CDR3 region has 10 residues. V gave up 11 bases and J gave up 10 bases, with 14 bases separating them. Germline-derived CDR1 and CDR2 are WNHNN and SYGVQD (reference sequence). The CDR3 spells CAASREGAFF. In DNA form, the CDR3 reads TGCGCCGCTAGCCGGGAAGGAGCTTTCTTT.

The rearrangement uses TRBV15 and TRBJ1-5; 12 nucleotides line up with TRBD1. V was pared by 5 bases and J by 4 bases, with 9 bases of the junction left unmatched. Germline assignment: CDR1 LNHNV and CDR2 YYDKDF (reference sequence). CDR3 length: 17 residues. This CDR3 is CATSPRGTGGWNQPQHF. In DNA, the CDR3 is TGTGCCACCAGCCCCCGCGGGACAGGGGGCTGGAATCAGCCCCAGCATTTT.

This chain uses TRBV6-5 with TRBJ1-1; 9 bases agree with TRBD1. This CDR3 has 15 amino acids. Trimming cost V 2 bases and J 11 bases; bases outside gene matches: 12. Germline assignment: CDR1 MNHEY and CDR2 SVGAGI. CDR3 bases: TGTGCCAGCAGTTACCTACAAAACAGGGGGCGTGCGGCTTTCTTT. Amino acid sequence: CASSYLQNRGRAAFF.

As regards this clone: The identical CDR3 is also encoded by other nucleotide sequences in the sample. The rearrangement links TRBV18 to TRBJ2-7, with 11 bases aligning to TRBD2. V lost 3 bases to trimming and J lost 1 base; unmatched junction nucleotides: 2. Germline V gene lookup returns CDR1 KGHSH and CDR2 LQKENI. The CDR3 consists of 15 residues. In nucleotides, the CDR3 is TGTGCCAGCTCACCTACTAGCGGGAGTTCCTACGAGCAGTACTTC. Its translation: CASSPTSGSSYEQYF.

J is TRBJ2-1 and V is TRBV28; tentative D call: TRBD2 (6 bases). In germline, CDR1 is MDHEN, CDR2 SYDVKM. V was trimmed by 5 bases and J by 3 bases, leaving 14 bases between them. The CDR3 spans 15 residues. The CDR3 DNA reads TGTGCCAGCAGTCGCGGGACGTCTTTCTACAATGAGCAGTTCTTC. Encoded protein: CASSRGTSFYNEQFF.

J is TRBJ1-2 and V is TRBV27, with 7 bases fitting TRBD1. Germline values: CDR1 MNHEY, CDR2 SMNVEV (reference sequence). Trimming at V came to 6 bases and at J to 3 bases, leaving 16 bases not matched to a gene. This CDR3 spans 17 amino acids. This chain's CDR3 is CASSPDGLGQRYYGYTF. In DNA form, the CDR3 reads TGTGCCAGCAGCCCTGACGGGCTGGGACAGCGATACTATGGCTACACCTTC.

The rearrangement uses TRBV5-6 and TRBJ2-3; no firm D call. Trimming pared 1 base from V and 1 base from J, leaving 7 bases between. The CDR3 length is 14 residues. Germline V gene lookup returns CDR1 SGHDT and CDR2 YYEEEE. The CDR3 spells CASSLWSGTDTQYF. The CDR3 DNA sequence: TGTGCCAGCAGCTTGTGGTCGGGCACAGATACGCAGTATTTT.

This clone was recorded only once. The chain couples TRBV4-1 to TRBJ1-2; possibly TRBD1 for D (5 bases). Germline lookup yields CDR1 MGHRA and CDR2 YSYEKL. CDR3 length: 14 residues. V was shortened by 1 base and J by 2 bases, with 8 bases between the two germline ends. The CDR3 reads CASSQVGGNYGYTF. The CDR3 nucleotides read TGCGCCAGCAGCCAAGTCGGGGGGAACTATGGCTACACCTTC.

The J gene is TRBJ1-6, the V gene TRBV5-6; possibly TRBD1 for D (6 bases). CDR3 length equals 17 residues. In germline, CDR1 is SGHDT, CDR2 YYEEEE. V gave up 0 bases and J gave up 10 bases, with 20 bases separating them. Written as DNA, the CDR3 is TGTGCCAGCAGCTTGGGCAGGGGAGCCGAAGCAGGGTCACCCCTCCACTTT. Translating gives CASSLGRGAEAGSPLHF.

This sequence joins TRBV27 and TRBJ1-1; no definite D call. The CDR3 consists of 12 residues. V lost 5 bases to trimming and J lost 0 bases, with 4 bases between them. Germline values: CDR1 MNHEY, CDR2 SMNVEV (reference sequence). The CDR3 spells CASSPMNTEAFF. CDR3 coding DNA: TGTGCCAGCAGTCCCATGAACACTGAAGCTTTCTTT.